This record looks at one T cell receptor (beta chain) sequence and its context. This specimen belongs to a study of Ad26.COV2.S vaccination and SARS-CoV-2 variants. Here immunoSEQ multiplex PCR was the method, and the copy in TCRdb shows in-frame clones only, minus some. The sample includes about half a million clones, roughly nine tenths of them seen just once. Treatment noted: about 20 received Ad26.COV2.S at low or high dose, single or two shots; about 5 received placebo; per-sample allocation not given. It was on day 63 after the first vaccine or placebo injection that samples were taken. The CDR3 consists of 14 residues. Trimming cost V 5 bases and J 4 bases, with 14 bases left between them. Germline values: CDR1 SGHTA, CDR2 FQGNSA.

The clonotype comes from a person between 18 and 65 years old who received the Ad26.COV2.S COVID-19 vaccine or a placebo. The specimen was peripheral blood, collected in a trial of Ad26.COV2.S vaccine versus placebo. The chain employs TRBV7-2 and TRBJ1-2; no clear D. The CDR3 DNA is TGTGCCAGCAGCACGGACGGTCTTTTCTATGGCTACACCTTC. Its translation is CASSTDGLFYGYTF. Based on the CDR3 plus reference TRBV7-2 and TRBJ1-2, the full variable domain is GAGVSQSPSNKVTEKGKDVELRCDPISGHTALYWYRQSLGQGLEFLIYFQGNSAPDKSGLPSDRFSAERTGGSVSTLTIQRTQQEDSAVYLCASSTDGLFYGYTFGSGTRLTVV.